This record concerns one TCR beta chain sequence. As yet, its antigen is unknown. The data derive from a study of CXCR3-negative and CXCR3-positive naive CD8 T cells. Study summary: The study obtained roughly 140 million TRB reads, about 1.5 +/- 0.3 million per library.

General study points: Memory, not naive, CXCR3-negative and CXCR3-positive cells differed in TRBV-TRBJ usage. Both naive subsets showed comparably high diversity, and memory CD8+ cells showed much lower diversity.

Triplicates of 300,000 cells were sorted from each CD8+ T cell subset. Researchers prepared the TRB cDNA libraries using 5' RACE with UMI labels. TCRdb reprocessed the 5' RACE reads and stores each CDR3 protein as one record, lacking DNA. This sample's table reports 3,500 or so distinct CDR3 sequences. The CDR3 sequence is 15 residues long. CDR1 is SGHDN, CDR2 FVKESK, per germline. The chain carries TRBV14 and TRBJ2-5; absent DNA, TCRdb's TRBD1 call cannot be checked. Sequencing was carried out using naive CXCR3- CD8+ T cells from blood. Subset of the sample: CD45RO-CCR7+CD27+CD95- naive CD8+ T cells lacking CXCR3 (TNR3-). The TCR sequence derives from a human donor in good health. Some clones in this sample may be carry-over from other donors' samples. The CDR3 region is CASSPPGRYQETQYF.